A selection of T cell receptor beta chains follows, all from one sample in a study of cytomegalovirus exposure and HLA in healthy donors. Method: immunoSEQ multiplex PCR; TCRdb's copy keeps in-frame clones and lacks some. Of approximately 150,000 clones in the sample, about 80% were seen once. Sequencing used PBMCs. The source is a man aged 35 to 55 in good health and CMV-seronegative. Each CDR3 is given with its conserved first and last residue. Fields, in order: clone size, V gene, J gene, D gene, CDR3 protein, CDR3 DNA. D genes are given only for firm matches. The size entry is marked missing in some rows and otherwise reads once, few, many or a size class.

.	TRBV4-2	TRBJ2-1	.	CASSQDTGNEQFF	TGTGCCAGCAGCCAAGATACCGGGAATGAGCAGTTCTTC
.	TRBV27	TRBJ1-1	TRBD1	CASRPSTGTEAFF	TGTGCCAGCAGGCCCTCGACAGGGACTGAAGCTTTCTTT
once	TRBV7-9	TRBJ1-5	TRBD1	CASSDGQGLGNQPQHF	TGTGCCAGCAGCGATGGACAGGGTCTCGGGAATCAGCCCCAGCATTTT
.	TRBV6-5	TRBJ1-4	.	CASSSSFDQGGEKLFF	TGTGCCAGCAGTTCTTCTTTCGACCAGGGTGGCGAAAAACTGTTTTTT
.	TRBV2	TRBJ1-1	.	CASSEEGNTEAFF	TGTGCCAGCAGTGAGGAGGGGAACACTGAAGCTTTCTTT
.	TRBV7-2	TRBJ2-7	TRBD2	CASSPWAGAKYEQYF	TGTGCCAGCAGCCCTTGGGCGGGAGCGAAATACGAGCAGTACTTC
.	TRBV6-5	TRBJ2-2	TRBD2	CATPLAGESGELFF	TGTGCCACCCCACTAGCGGGAGAAAGCGGGGAGCTGTTTTTT
.	TRBV4-2	TRBJ2-3	.	CASSSGSTDTQYF	TGTGCCAGCAGCTCCGGGAGCACAGATACGCAGTATTTT
once	TRBV27	TRBJ2-7	TRBD1	CASRPTGTGRAEQYF	TGTGCCAGCAGACCTACGGGGACAGGGAGAGCCGAGCAGTACTTC
.	TRBV28	TRBJ2-6	.	CASRTNGANVLTF	TGTGCCAGCCGCACAAATGGGGCCAACGTCCTGACTTTC
.	TRBV18	TRBJ1-1	.	CASSPEPGVAFF	TGTGCCAGCTCACCGGAACCGGGGGTAGCTTTCTTT
.	TRBV2	TRBJ1-4	.	CASSDRTVEKLFF	TGTGCCAGCAGTGACAGGACAGTCGAAAAACTGTTTTTT
once	TRBV6-1	TRBJ1-4	TRBD1	CASTHRGTNEKLFF	TGTGCCAGCACCCACAGGGGGACTAATGAAAAACTGTTTTTT
.	TRBV6-4	TRBJ2-1	TRBD2	CASSPLAGRNNEQFF	TGTGCCAGCAGTCCCCTAGCGGGAAGGAACAATGAGCAGTTCTTC
few	TRBV7-9	TRBJ2-2	TRBD1	CASSSGQGVTGELFF	TGTGCCAGCAGCTCCGGACAGGGGGTCACCGGGGAGCTGTTTTTT
.	TRBV5-1	TRBJ2-7	TRBD1	CASSLGLGAGGGEQYF	TGCGCCAGCAGCTTGGGCCTCGGCGCAGGGGGCGGAGAGCAGTACTTC
.	TRBV6-1	TRBJ2-7	TRBD1	CASSEGQGAIGHEQYF	TGTGCCAGCAGTGAAGGGCAGGGGGCAATCGGCCACGAGCAGTACTTC
.	TRBV29-1	TRBJ1-2	.	CSVGDSGSGYTF	TGCAGCGTTGGGGACTCAGGGAGTGGCTACACCTTC
few	TRBV14	TRBJ1-6	TRBD1	CASSPQTVGTGGSPLHF	TGTGCCAGCAGCCCACAAACGGTGGGGACAGGTGGATCACCCCTCCACTTT
.	TRBV18	TRBJ1-1	.	CASSPPRQGIMNTEAFF	TGTGCCAGCTCACCACCGAGGCAGGGGATAATGAACACTGAAGCTTTCTTT
.	TRBV7-2	TRBJ2-2	.	CASSLGDGAYGELFF	TGTGCCAGCAGCTTAGGTGATGGGGCATACGGGGAGCTGTTTTTT
.	TRBV9	TRBJ2-3	TRBD2	CASRMGLTSTDTQYF	TGTGCCAGCAGGATGGGACTAACTAGCACAGATACGCAGTATTTT
.	TRBV4-1	TRBJ2-6	.	CASSQVGDSLSGANVLTF	TGCGCCAGCAGCCAAGTTGGGGACTCTCTCTCTGGGGCCAACGTCCTGACTTTC
.	TRBV5-1	TRBJ2-2	TRBD2	CASSTGLAGELFF	TGCGCCAGCAGCACAGGACTAGCCGGGGAGCTGTTTTTT
.	TRBV27	TRBJ2-5	TRBD1	CASNGQGAKTQYF	TGTGCCAGCAACGGACAGGGGGCGAAGACCCAGTACTTC
.	TRBV4-1	TRBJ2-3	TRBD2	CASSPIERGEASTDTQYF	TGCGCCAGCAGCCCGATAGAACGGGGGGAGGCCTCCACAGATACGCAGTATTTT
few	TRBV27	TRBJ2-7	TRBD1	CASSPIRTGGPGEQYF	TGTGCCAGCAGTCCTATCAGGACAGGGGGACCCGGAGAGCAGTACTTC
.	TRBV2	TRBJ2-2	.	CASSPRDTGELFF	TGTGCCAGCAGCCCTAGAGACACCGGGGAGCTGTTTTTT
.	TRBV7-9	TRBJ2-1	TRBD2	CSSSFPAGTSGLNEQFF	TGTTCCAGCAGCTTCCCAGCTGGGACTAGCGGGCTCAATGAGCAGTTCTTC
.	TRBV18	TRBJ2-2	.	CASSPSMNTGELFF	TGTGCCAGCTCACCTTCTATGAACACCGGGGAGCTGTTTTTT
.	TRBV9	TRBJ2-1	TRBD2	CASSTGAGGSREQFF	TGTGCCAGCAGCACGGGAGCGGGAGGGTCTCGGGAGCAGTTCTTC